This TCR beta chain was observed in a study of cytomegalovirus exposure and HLA in healthy donors. Notes on this clone: One end of the junction does not line up with germline, which may come from a read error.

Germline loops: CDR1 GTSNPN, CDR2 SVGIG (reference sequence). This CDR3 contains 15 residues. It was with 60 Vbeta and 13 Jbeta primers that the PCR ran. TCRdb's table, derived via immunoSEQ multiplex PCR, lists solely in-frame clones and lacks some. The sample lists some 100,000 clones, approximately 85% occurring once. What was sequenced was PBMCs. This clonotype was sampled from a man under 40 in good health and CMV-seronegative. V gene TRBV30 combines with J gene TRBJ1-6; 10 bases line up with TRBD1. Written as DNA, the CDR3 is TGTGCCTGGAGTGAGGTCGGACAGGGGGTTTCACCCCCCCACTTT. This encodes CAWSEVGQGVSPPHF.